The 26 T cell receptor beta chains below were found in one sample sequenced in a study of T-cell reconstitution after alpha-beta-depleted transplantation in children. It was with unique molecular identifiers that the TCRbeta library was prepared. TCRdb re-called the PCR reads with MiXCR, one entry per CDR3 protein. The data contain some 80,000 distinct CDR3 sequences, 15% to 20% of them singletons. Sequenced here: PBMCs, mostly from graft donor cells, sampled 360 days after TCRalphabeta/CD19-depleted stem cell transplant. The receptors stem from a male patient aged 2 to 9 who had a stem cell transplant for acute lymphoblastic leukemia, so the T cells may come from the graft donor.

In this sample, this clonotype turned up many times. CDR3 sequence: CASSQDPAGNEQFF. The DNA of the CDR3 is TGTGCCAGCAGCCAAGATCCGGCGGGGAATGAGCAGTTCTTC. This chain joins TRBV4-2 and TRBJ2-1; possibly TRBD2 for D (6 bases). The V and J ends lost 0 bases and 7 bases respectively, with 10 bases between them. The length of the CDR3 is 14 residues. Per germline, CDR1 LGHNA and CDR2 YNFKEQ.

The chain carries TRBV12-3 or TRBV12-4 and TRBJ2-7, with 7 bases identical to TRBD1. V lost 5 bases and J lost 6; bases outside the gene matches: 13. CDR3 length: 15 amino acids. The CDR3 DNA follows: TGTGCCAGCAGTCCCCGACAGGGCGCACTGGGCGAGCAGTACTTC. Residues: CASSPRQGALGEQYF.

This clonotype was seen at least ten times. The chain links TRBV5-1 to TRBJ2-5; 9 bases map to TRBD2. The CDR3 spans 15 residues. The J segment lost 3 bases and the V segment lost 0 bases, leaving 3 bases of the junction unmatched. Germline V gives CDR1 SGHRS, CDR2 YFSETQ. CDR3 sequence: CASSLVSGREETQYF. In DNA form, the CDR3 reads TGCGCCAGCAGCTTGGTTAGCGGGAGAGAAGAGACCCAGTACTTC.

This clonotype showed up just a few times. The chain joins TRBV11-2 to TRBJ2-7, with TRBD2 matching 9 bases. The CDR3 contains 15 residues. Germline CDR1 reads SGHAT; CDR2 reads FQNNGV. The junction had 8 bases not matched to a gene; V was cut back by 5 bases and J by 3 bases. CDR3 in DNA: TGTGCCAGCAGCCAGGTAGCGGGAGTATTCTACGAGCAGTACTTC. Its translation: CASSQVAGVFYEQYF.

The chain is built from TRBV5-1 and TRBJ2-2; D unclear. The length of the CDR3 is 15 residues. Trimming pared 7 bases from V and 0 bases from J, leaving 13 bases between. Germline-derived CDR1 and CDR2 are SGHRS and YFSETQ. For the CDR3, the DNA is TGCGCCAGCGGCTCGATCGGCTCGAACACCGGGGAGCTGTTTTTT. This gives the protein CASGSIGSNTGELFF.

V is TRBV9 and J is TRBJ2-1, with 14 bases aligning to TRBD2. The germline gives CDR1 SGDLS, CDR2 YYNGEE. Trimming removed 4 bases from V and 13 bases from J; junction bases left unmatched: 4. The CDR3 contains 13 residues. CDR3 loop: CASSPGTSGSQFF. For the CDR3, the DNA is TGTGCCAGCAGCCCTGGGACTAGCGGGAGCCAGTTCTTC.

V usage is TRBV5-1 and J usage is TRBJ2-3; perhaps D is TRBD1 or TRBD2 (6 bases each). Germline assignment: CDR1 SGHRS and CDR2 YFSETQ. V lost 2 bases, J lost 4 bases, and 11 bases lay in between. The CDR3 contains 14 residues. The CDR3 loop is CASSLGGPPDTQYF. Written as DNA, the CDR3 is TGCGCCAGCAGCTTAGGGGGGCCCCCAGATACGCAGTATTTT.

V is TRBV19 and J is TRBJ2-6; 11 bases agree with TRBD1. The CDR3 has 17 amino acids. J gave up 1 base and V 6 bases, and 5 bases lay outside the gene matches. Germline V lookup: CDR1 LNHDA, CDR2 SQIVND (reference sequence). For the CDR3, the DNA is TGTGCCAGTAGGGACAGGGGGCGCAAATCTGGGGCCAACGTCCTGACTTTC. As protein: CASRDRGRKSGANVLTF.

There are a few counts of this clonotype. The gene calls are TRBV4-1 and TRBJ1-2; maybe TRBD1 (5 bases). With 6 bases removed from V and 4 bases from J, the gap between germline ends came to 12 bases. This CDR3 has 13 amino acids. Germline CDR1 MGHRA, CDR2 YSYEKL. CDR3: CASSTGGGYGYTF. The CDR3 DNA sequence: TGCGCCAGCAGTACAGGCGGAGGCTATGGCTACACCTTC.

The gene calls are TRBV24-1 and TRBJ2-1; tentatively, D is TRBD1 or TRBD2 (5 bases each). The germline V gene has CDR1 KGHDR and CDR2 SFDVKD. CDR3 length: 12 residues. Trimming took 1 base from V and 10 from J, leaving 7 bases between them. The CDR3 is CATSDFGGEQFF. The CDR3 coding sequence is TGTGCCACCAGTGATTTTGGGGGAGAGCAGTTCTTC.

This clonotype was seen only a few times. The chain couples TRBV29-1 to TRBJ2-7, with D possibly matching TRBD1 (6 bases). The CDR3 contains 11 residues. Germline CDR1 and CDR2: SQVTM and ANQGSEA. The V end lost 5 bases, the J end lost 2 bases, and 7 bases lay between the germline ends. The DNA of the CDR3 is TGCAGCGTTTCAGGGGCCTACGAGCAGTACTTC. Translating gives CSVSGAYEQYF.

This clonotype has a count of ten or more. CDR3 coding DNA: TGCGCCAGCAGCCAAGTTTGGAAGCGGGAGCTAACAGATACGCAGTATTTT. Protein product: CASSQVWKRELTDTQYF. The gene calls are TRBV4-1 and TRBJ2-3, with 8 bases aligning to TRBD2. Germline assignment: CDR1 MGHRA and CDR2 YSYEKL. The CDR3 runs to 17 residues. The V segment lost 1 base and the J segment 3 bases; nucleotides outside the gene matches: 9.

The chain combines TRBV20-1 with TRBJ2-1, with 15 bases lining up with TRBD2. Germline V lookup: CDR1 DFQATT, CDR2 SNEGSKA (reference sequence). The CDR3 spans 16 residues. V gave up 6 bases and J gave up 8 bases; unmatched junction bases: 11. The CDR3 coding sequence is TGCAGTGCCATAGGGACTAGCGGGAGGTATCTGCATGAGCAGTTCTTC. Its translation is CSAIGTSGRYLHEQFF.

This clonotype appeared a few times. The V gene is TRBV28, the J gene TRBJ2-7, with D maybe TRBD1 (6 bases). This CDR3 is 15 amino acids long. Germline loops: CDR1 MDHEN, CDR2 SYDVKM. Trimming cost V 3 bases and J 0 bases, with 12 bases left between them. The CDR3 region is CASSFTNRVSYEQYF. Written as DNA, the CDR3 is TGTGCCAGCAGTTTTACCAACAGGGTCTCCTACGAGCAGTACTTC.

The CDR3 region has the DNA TGTGCCAGCTCGCGCGGGGGGAATGAGCAGTTCTTC. Its translation is CASSRGGNEQFF. The chain couples TRBV7-9 to TRBJ2-1; 8 bases line up with TRBD2. V gave up 8 bases and J gave up 7 bases; unmatched junction bases: 4. The length of the CDR3 is 12 residues. The germline V gene has CDR1 SEHNR and CDR2 FQNEAQ (reference sequence).

The CDR3 DNA sequence: TGTGCCAGCAGCTTCCGACTAGCGGGAGTGGAGACCCAGTACTTC. Protein product: CASSFRLAGVETQYF. This chain joins TRBV7-9 and TRBJ2-5, with 12 positions matching TRBD2. Germline V CDR1 and CDR2: SEHNR, FQNEAQ (reference sequence). V was clipped by 3 bases and J by 5 bases; unmatched bases: 4. This CDR3 region has 15 residues.

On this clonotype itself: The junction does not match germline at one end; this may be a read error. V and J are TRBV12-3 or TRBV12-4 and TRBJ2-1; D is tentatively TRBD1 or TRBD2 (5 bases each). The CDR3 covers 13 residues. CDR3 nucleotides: TGTGCCTGCAGGGACCCCGATATCAATGAGCAGTTCTTC. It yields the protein CACRDPDINEQFF.

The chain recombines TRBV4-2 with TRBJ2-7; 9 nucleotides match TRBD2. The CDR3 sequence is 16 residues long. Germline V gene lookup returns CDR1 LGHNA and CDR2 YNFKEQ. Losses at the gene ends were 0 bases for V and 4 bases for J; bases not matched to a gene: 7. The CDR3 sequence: CASSQEVGTSRYEQYF. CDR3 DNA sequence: TGTGCCAGCAGCCAAGAGGTAGGGACTAGCAGATACGAGCAGTACTTC.

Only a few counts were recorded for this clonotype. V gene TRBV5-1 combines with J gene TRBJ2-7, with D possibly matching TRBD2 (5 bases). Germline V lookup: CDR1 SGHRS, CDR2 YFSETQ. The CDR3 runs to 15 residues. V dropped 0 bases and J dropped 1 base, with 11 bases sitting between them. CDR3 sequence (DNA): TGCGCCAGCAGCTTGGGAGTCCAGCGGTCCTACGAGCAGTACTTC. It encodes CASSLGVQRSYEQYF.

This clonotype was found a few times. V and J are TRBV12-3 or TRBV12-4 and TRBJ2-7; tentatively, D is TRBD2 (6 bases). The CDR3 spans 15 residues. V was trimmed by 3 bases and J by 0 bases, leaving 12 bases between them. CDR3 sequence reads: CASSFRGTASYEQYF. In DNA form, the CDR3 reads TGTGCCAGCAGTTTCCGCGGGACTGCCTCCTACGAGCAGTACTTC.

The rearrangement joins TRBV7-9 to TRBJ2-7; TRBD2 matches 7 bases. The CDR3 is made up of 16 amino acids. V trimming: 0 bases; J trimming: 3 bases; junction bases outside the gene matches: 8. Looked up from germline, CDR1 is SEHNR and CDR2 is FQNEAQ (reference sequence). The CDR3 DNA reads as TGTGCCAGCAGCTTAGCGCGGGGCGGGAGACGCTACGAGCAGTACTTC. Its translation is CASSLARGGRRYEQYF.

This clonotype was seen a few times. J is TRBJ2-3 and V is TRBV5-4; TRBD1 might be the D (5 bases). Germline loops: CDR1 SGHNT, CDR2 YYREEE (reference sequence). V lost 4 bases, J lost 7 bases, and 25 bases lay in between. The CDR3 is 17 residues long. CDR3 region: CASSTERADKFVNTQYF. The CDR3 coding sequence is TGTGCCAGCAGCACCGAACGGGCGGACAAATTCGTGAATACGCAGTATTTT.

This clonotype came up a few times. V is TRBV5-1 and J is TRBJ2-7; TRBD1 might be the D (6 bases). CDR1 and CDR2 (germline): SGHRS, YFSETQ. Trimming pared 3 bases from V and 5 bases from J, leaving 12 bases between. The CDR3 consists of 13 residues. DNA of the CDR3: TGCGCCAGCAGCTCACAGGGAGCCCACGAGCAGTACTTC. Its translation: CASSSQGAHEQYF.

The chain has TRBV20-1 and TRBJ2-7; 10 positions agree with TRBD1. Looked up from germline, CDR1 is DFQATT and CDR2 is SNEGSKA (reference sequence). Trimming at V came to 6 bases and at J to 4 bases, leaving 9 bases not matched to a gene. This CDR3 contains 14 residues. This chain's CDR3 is CSAYPGTGDYEQYF. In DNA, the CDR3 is TGCAGTGCGTACCCCGGGACAGGGGATTACGAGCAGTACTTC.

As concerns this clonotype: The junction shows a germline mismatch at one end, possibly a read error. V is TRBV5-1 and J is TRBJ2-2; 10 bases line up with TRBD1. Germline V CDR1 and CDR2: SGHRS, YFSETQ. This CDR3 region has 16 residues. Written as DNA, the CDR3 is TGCGCCAGCGGCTTGTGGACAGGGGGGTACACCGGGGAGCTGTTTTTT. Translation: CASGLWTGGYTGELFF.

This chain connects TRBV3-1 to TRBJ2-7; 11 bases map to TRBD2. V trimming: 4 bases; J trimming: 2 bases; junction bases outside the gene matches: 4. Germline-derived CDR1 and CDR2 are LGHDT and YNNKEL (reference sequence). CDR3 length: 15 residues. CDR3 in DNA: TGTGCCAGCAGCCGCGGGACTAGCGGTACCTACGAGCAGTACTTC. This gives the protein CASSRGTSGTYEQYF.